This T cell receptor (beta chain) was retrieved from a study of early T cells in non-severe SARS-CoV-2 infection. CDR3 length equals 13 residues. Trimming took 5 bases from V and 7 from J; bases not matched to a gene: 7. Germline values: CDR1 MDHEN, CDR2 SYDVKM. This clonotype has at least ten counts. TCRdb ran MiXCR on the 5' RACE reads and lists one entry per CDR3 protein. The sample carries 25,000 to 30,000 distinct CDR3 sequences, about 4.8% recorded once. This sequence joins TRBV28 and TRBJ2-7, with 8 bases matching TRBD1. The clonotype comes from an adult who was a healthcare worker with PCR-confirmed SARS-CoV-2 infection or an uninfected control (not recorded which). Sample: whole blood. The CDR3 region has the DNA TGTGCCAGCAGTCCCCGGGACAGGAGGGAGCAGTACTTC. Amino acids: CASSPRDRREQYF.